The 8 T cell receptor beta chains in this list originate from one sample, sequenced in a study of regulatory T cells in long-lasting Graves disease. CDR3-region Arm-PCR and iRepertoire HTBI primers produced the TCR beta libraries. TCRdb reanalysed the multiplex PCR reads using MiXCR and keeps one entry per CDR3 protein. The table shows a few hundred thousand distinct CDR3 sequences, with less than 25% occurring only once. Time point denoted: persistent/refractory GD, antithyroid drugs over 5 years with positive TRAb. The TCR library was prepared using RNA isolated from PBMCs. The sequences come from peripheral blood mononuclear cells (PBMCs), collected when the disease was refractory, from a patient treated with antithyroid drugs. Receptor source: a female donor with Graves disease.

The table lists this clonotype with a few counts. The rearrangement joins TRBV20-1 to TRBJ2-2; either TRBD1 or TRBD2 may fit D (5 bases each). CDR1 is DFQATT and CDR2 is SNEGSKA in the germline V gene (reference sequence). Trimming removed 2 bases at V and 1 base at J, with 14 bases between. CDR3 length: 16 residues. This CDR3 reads CSARRGWQGNTGELFF. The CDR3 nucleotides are TGCAGTGCTAGAAGAGGGTGGCAGGGGAACACCGGGGAGCTGTTTTTT.

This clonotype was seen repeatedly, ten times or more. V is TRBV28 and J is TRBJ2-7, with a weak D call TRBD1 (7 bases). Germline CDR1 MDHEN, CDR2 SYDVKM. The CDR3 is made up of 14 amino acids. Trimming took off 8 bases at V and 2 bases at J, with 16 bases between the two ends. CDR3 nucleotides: TGTGCCAGCGGGCAGGCGGGACAGACCTACGAGCAGTACTTC. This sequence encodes CASGQAGQTYEQYF.

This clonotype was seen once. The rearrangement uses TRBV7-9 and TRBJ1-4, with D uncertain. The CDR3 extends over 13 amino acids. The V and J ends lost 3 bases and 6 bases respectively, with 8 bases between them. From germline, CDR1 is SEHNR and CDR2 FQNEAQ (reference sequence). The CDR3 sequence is CASSLSLDEKLFF. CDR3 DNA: TGTGCCAGCAGCTTGTCGCTTGATGAAAAACTGTTTTTT.

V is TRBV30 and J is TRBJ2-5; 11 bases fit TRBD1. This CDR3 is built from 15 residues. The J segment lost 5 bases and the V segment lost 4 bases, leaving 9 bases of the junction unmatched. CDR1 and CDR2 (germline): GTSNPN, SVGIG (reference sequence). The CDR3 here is CAWMGGQGAWETQYF. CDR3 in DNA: TGTGCCTGGATGGGTGGACAGGGGGCGTGGGAGACCCAGTACTTC. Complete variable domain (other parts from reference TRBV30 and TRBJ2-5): SQTIHQWPATLVQPVGSPLSLECTVEGTSNPNLYWYRQAAGRGLQLLFYSVGIGQISSEVPQNLSASRPQDRQFILSSKKLLLSDSGFYLCAWMGGQGAWETQYFGPGTRLLVL.

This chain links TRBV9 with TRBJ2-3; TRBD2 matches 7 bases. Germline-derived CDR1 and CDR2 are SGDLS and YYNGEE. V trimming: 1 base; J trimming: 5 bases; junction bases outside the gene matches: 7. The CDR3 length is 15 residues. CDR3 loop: CASSVMAGEVDTQYF. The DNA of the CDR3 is TGTGCCAGCAGCGTAATGGCGGGAGAGGTAGATACGCAGTATTTT.

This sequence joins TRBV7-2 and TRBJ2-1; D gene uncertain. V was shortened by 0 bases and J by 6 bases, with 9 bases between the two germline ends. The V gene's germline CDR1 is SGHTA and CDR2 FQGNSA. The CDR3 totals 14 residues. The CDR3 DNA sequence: TGTGCCAGCAGCTTAGCAGGCCCACCCAATGAGCAGTTCTTC. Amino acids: CASSLAGPPNEQFF. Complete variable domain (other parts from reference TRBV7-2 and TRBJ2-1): GAGVSQSPSNKVTEKGKDVELRCDPISGHTALYWYRQSLGQGLEFLIYFQGNSAPDKSGLPSDRFSAERTGGSVSTLTIQRTQQEDSAVYLCASSLAGPPNEQFFGPGTRLTVL.

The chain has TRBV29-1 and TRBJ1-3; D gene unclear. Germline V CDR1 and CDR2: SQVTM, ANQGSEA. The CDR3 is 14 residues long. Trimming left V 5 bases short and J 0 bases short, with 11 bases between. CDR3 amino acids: CSVRFRSSGNTIYF. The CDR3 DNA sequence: TGCAGCGTTAGGTTCAGGAGCTCTGGAAACACCATATATTTT.

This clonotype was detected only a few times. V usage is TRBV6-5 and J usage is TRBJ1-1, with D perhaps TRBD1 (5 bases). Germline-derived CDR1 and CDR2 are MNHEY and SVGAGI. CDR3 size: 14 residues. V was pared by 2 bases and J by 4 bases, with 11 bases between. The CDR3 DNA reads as TGTGCCAGCAGTTACGGGGGACGTGGCACTGAAGCTTTCTTT. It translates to CASSYGGRGTEAFF.